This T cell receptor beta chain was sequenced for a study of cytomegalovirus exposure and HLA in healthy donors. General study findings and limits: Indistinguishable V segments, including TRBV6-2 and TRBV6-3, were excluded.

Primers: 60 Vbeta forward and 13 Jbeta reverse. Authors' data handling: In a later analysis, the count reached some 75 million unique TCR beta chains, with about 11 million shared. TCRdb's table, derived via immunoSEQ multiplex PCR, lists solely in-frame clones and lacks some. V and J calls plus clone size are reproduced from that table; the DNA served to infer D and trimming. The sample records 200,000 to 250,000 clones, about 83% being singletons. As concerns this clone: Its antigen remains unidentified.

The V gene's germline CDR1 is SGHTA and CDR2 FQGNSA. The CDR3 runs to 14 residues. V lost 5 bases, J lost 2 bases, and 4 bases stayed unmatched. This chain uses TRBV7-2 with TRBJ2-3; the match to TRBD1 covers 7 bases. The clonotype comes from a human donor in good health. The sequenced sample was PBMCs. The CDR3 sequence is CASSPGQATDTQYF. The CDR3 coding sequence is TGTGCCAGCAGCCCAGGACAGGCCACAGATACGCAGTATTTT.